The sequence of this TCR beta chain was determined in a study of T cell responses to AZD1222 COVID-19 vaccine. Study-wide findings and caveats: Spike-specific TCR breadth and depth grew following two AZD1222 doses. Baseline testing showed seropositivity in only 5 or 6 AZD1222 recipients. There were mostly white British donors and more females than males, and clonal diversity was possibly underestimated. Dominant at 160-218 and 743-854, vaccine-associated CD4 TCRs also spanned spike.

Note on this clone: Its cognate antigen is unknown.

Germline V gene sequence: CDR1 MGHRA, CDR2 YSYEKL. The CDR3 consists of 15 residues. Deletions cut 4 bases from V and 6 bases from J, with 16 bases between. This table comes from immunoSEQ multiplex PCR, and its TCRdb copy is limited to in-frame clones, with some not included. The sample has fewer than 200,000 clones, almost 95% seen once; the top ten hold more than 9%. This chain connects TRBV4-1 to TRBJ2-1; tentative D call: TRBD2 (5 bases). The receptor's source is an adult in good health. Sequences were derived from peripheral blood, sampled on day 0 of AZD1222 vaccination. Here the CDR3 reads CASSLLGSLPNEQFF. CDR3 sequence (DNA): TGCGCCAGCAGCCTTCTTGGGAGTTTACCCAATGAGCAGTTCTTC.